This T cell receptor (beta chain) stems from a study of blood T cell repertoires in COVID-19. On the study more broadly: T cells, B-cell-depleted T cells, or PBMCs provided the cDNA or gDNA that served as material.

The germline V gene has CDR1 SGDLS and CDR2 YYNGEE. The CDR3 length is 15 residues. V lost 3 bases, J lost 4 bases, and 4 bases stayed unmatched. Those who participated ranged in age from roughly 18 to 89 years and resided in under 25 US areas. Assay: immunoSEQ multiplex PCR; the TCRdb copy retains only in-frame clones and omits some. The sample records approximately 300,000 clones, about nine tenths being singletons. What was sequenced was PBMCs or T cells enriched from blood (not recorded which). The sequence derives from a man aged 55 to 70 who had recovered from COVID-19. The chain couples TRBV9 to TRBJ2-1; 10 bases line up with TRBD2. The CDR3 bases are TGTGCCAGCAGCGCTCAGCGGGAGGGGTACAATGAGCAGTTCTTC. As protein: CASSAQREGYNEQFF. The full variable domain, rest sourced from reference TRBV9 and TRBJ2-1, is DSGVTQTPKHLITATGQRVTLRCSPRSGDLSVYWYQQSLDQGLQFLIQYYNGEERAKGNILERFSAQQFPDLHSELNLSSLELGDSALYFCASSAQREGYNEQFFGPGTRLTVL.